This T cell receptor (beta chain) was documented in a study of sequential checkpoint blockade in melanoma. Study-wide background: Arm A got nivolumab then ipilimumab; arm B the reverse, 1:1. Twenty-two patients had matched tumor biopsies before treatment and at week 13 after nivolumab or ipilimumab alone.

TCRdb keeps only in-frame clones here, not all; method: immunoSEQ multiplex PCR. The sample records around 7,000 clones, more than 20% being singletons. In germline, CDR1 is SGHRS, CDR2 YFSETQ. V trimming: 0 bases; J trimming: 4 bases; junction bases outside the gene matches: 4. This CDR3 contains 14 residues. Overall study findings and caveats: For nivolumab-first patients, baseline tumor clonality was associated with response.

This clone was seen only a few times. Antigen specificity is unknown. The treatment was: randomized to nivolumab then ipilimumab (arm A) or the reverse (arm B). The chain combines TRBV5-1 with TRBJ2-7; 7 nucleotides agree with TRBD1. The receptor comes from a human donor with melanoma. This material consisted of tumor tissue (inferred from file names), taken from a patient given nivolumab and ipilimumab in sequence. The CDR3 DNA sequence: TGCGCCAGCAGCTTGGGAGGGGGCGGGTACGAGCAGTACTTC. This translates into CASSLGGGGYEQYF.